Listed below are T cell receptor beta chains from one sample, sequenced in a study of blood T cell repertoires in COVID-19. Sequencing used immunoSEQ multiplex PCR; TCRdb keeps in-frame clones, though not all of them. The sample includes 60,000 to 70,000 clones, approximately 85% seen only once; the top ten take 40% to 55%. The sequenced material came from peripheral blood. The receptor set was obtained from a woman in her sixties or seventies with COVID-19, enrolled during active disease. Both conserved end residues are part of each CDR3. A D gene is named only where the DNA matches it firmly.

v_call: TRBV7-2
d_call: .
cdr3_aa: CASSQQEGVGQPQHF

v_call: TRBV5-1
d_call: TRBD1
cdr3_aa: CASSPGQGPYEQYF

v_call: TRBV13
d_call: .
cdr3_aa: CASSFGGRAEAFF

v_call: TRBV6-6
d_call: .
cdr3_aa: CASTLDLTEAFF

v_call: TRBV7-7
d_call: TRBD1
cdr3_aa: CASSPGTGDTYEQYF

v_call: TRBV7-6
d_call: .
cdr3_aa: CASSPTGEDSEQYF

v_call: TRBV6-2/TRBV6-3
d_call: TRBD2
cdr3_aa: CASSTSGNSYEQYF

v_call: TRBV5-8
d_call: .
cdr3_aa: CASSLGSANTGELFF

v_call: TRBV5-1
d_call: TRBD1
cdr3_aa: CASSLMMTGSGTEAFF

v_call: TRBV4-2
d_call: .
cdr3_aa: CASSQDPGSPNEKLFF

v_call: TRBV7-2
d_call: TRBD1
cdr3_aa: CASSYYRGFTDTQYF

v_call: TRBV7-2
d_call: TRBD2
cdr3_aa: CASSYGTSGPGTQYF

v_call: TRBV7-2
d_call: .
cdr3_aa: CASSLDSTSGNTIYF

v_call: TRBV4-2
d_call: TRBD1
cdr3_aa: CASSQDRQGFEKLFF

v_call: TRBV7-9
d_call: TRBD2
cdr3_aa: CASSLGLAGGFTDTQYF

v_call: TRBV4-3
d_call: .
cdr3_aa: CASSLTGWTEAFF

v_call: TRBV6-5
d_call: .
cdr3_aa: CASSGTPGTQYF

v_call: TRBV5-1
d_call: .
cdr3_aa: CASRGGEAGELFF

v_call: TRBV6-5
d_call: TRBD2
cdr3_aa: CASRGGTSGHEQYF

v_call: TRBV27
d_call: TRBD2
cdr3_aa: CASSQLTSAFTDTQYF

v_call: TRBV19
d_call: .
cdr3_aa: CASNDIVGNQPQHF

v_call: TRBV18
d_call: .
cdr3_aa: CASSPAPLVEGYTEAFF

v_call: TRBV6-6
d_call: .
cdr3_aa: CASLPGGNDGNQPQHF

v_call: TRBV7-2
d_call: TRBD1
cdr3_aa: CASSARQGGGSNQPQHF

v_call: TRBV5-1
d_call: TRBD1
cdr3_aa: CASSPRTGDNSPLHF

v_call: TRBV10-1
d_call: TRBD2
cdr3_aa: CASSENRLAETQYF

v_call: TRBV4-3
d_call: TRBD2
cdr3_aa: CASSQDRSGSLYEQFF

v_call: TRBV2
d_call: TRBD1
cdr3_aa: CASSGPGQGASGYTF

v_call: TRBV9
d_call: .
cdr3_aa: CASSVAGSPGTGELFF

v_call: TRBV3-1/TRBV3-2
d_call: TRBD1
cdr3_aa: CASSPPGQGAGGELFF

v_call: TRBV7-2
d_call: TRBD1
cdr3_aa: CASSLVRTGSLGGYTF

v_call: TRBV6-2/TRBV6-3
d_call: .
cdr3_aa: CASSYSGSPLHF

v_call: TRBV2
d_call: TRBD1
cdr3_aa: CASSLRDRTYGAYNEQFF

v_call: TRBV18
d_call: .
cdr3_aa: CASSPRAGASQETQYF

v_call: TRBV4-3
d_call: .
cdr3_aa: CASSRSDFRRGAVTGELFF

v_call: TRBV4-3
d_call: TRBD1
cdr3_aa: CASSQDLFGTVNSPLHF

v_call: TRBV6-2/TRBV6-3
d_call: .
cdr3_aa: CASSYLRGGYTF

v_call: TRBV24-1
d_call: TRBD1
cdr3_aa: CATEGASGDTQYF

v_call: TRBV18
d_call: TRBD1
cdr3_aa: CASWDRETEAFF

v_call: TRBV5-1
d_call: TRBD1
cdr3_aa: CASSIQTGDEQYF